This T cell receptor beta chain is drawn from a study of OX40 agonist ivuxolimab in advanced cancers. Study information: Ivuxolimab is an agonistic anti-OX40 (CD134) antibody, and patients were treated with it. General observations from the study: Expansion of clones was among the lowest in partial responders at 0.1-3.0 mg/kg.

Per the germline V gene, CDR1 is SEHNR and CDR2 is FQNEAQ (reference sequence). V was pared by 6 bases and J by 5 bases, with 11 bases between. The CDR3 has 13 residues. Autoimmune disease history or systemic immunosuppression barred patients. Measured with immunoSEQ multiplex PCR; TCRdb has only the in-frame clones, and not every one. This sample has approximately 99,000 clones; roughly 95% occur once, and the top ten carry 2% to 2.5%. About this clone itself: Its antigen is unidentified.

The receptor was isolated from an adult with an advanced solid tumor such as melanoma, head and neck, liver or kidney cancer. The chain links TRBV7-9 to TRBJ1-5; a possible D gene is TRBD1 (6 bases). The sequenced sample was CD4+ or CD8+ T cells sorted from blood, obtained in a trial of the OX40 agonist ivuxolimab. CDR3 in DNA: TGTGCCAGCAGTGGAGGGGGGGATCAGCCCCAGCATTTT. Translation: CASSGGGDQPQHF.